This T cell receptor (beta chain) was identified in a study of blood T cell repertoires in COVID-19. On the study more broadly: COVID-19 samples collected from the United States, Italy and Spain covered acute and convalescent phases.

As handled by the study authors: From reference gene primer amplification, estimates of nucleated cell counts were derived. Libraries were prepared by immunoSEQ multiplex PCR; TCRdb keeps only in-frame clonotypes and omits some of them. V and J calls and clone size are those listed in that table; D and trimming were worked out from the DNA. The sample contains some 250,000 clones, approximately 82% of which appear only once. This clone occurred once. This clonotype originated in a man aged 25 to 45 who had recovered from COVID-19. Sequenced material: peripheral blood.

CDR3 sequence (DNA): TGTGCCAGCCGGGAAGCGGGGGGGCCCCTTACGCAGTATTTT. This codes for CASREAGGPLTQYF. The rearrangement joins TRBV7-2 to TRBJ2-3; TRBD2 matches 10 bases. The CDR3 is 14 residues long. V dropped 8 bases and J dropped 8; count of bases not matched to a gene: 10. The germline V gene encodes CDR1 SGHTA and CDR2 FQGNSA.